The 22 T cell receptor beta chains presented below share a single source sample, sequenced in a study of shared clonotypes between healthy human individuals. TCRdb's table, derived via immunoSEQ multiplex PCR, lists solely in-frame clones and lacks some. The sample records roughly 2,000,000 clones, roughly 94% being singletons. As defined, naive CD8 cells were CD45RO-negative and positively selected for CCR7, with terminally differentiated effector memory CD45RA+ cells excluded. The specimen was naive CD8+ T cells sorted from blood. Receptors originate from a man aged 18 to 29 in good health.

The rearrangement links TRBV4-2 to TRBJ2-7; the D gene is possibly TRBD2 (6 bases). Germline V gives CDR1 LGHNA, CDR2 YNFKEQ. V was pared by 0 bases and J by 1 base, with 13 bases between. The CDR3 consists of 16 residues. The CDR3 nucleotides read TGTGCCAGCAGCCAAGAAATAGGAGGGCCTTCCTACGAGCAGTACTTC. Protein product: CASSQEIGGPSYEQYF.

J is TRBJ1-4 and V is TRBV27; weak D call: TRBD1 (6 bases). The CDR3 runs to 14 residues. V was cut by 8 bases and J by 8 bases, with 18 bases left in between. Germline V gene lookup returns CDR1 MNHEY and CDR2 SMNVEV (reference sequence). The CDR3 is CASGLLGAGEKLFF. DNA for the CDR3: TGTGCCAGCGGCCTCTTGGGGGCTGGCGAAAAACTGTTTTTT. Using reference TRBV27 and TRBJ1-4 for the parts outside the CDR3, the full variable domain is EAQVTQNPRYLITVTGKKLTVTCSQNMNHEYMSWYRQDPGLGLRQIYYSMNVEVTDKGDVPEGYKVSRKEKRNFPLILESPSPNQTSLYFCASGLLGAGEKLFFGSGTQLSVL.

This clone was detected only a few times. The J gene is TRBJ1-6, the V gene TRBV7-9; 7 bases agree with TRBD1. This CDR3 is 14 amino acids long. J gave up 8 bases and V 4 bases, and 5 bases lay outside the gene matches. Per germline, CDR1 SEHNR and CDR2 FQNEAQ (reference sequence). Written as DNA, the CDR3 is TGTGCCAGCAGCTCGGACAGGCCTCATTCACCCCTCCACTTT. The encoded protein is CASSSDRPHSPLHF.

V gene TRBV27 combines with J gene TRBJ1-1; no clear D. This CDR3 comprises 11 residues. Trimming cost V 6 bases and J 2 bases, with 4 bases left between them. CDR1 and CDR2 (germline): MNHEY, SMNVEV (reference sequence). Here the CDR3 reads CASRHNTEAFF. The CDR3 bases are TGTGCCAGCAGACACAACACTGAAGCTTTCTTT.

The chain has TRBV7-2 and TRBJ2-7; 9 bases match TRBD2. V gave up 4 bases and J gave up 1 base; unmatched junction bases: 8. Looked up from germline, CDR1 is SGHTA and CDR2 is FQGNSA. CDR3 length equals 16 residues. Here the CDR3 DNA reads TGTGCCAGCAGCTCATTAGCGGGAGTCCATTCCTACGAGCAGTACTTC. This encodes CASSSLAGVHSYEQYF. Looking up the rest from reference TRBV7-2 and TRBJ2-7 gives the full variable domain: GAGVSQSPSNKVTEKGKDVELRCDPISGHTALYWYRQSLGQGLEFLIYFQGNSAPDKSGLPSDRFSAERTGGSVSTLTIQRTQQEDSAVYLCASSSLAGVHSYEQYFGPGTRLTVT.

CDR3 protein: CASSKEGTDTQYF. CDR3 nucleotides: TGTGCCAGCAGCAAAGAAGGGACAGATACGCAGTATTTT. The chain is built from TRBV9 and TRBJ2-3, with D uncertain. Deletions cut 4 bases from V and 3 bases from J, with 9 bases between. Germline values: CDR1 SGDLS, CDR2 YYNGEE. The CDR3 runs 13 residues. Supplemented by reference TRBV9 and TRBJ2-3, the full variable domain reads DSGVTQTPKHLITATGQRVTLRCSPRSGDLSVYWYQQSLDQGLQFLIQYYNGEERAKGNILERFSAQQFPDLHSELNLSSLELGDSALYFCASSKEGTDTQYFGPGTRLTVL.

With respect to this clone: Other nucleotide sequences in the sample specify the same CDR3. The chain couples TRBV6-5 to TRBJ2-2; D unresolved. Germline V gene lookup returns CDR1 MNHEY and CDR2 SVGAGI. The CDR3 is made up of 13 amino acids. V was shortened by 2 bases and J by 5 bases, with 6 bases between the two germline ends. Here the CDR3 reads CASSYGATGELFF. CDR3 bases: TGTGCCAGCAGTTACGGAGCTACCGGGGAGCTGTTTTTT.

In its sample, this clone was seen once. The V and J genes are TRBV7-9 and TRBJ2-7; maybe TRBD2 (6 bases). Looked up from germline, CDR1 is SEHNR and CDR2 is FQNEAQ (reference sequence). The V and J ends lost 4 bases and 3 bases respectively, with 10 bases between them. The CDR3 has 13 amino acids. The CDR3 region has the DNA TGTGCCAGCAGCTCCTCGACTAGCTACGAGCAGTACTTC. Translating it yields CASSSSTSYEQYF.

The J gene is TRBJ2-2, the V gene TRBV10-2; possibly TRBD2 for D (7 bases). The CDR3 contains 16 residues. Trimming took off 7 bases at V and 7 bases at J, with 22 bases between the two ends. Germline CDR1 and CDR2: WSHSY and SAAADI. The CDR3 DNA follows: TGCGCCAGCAAGAAGGGGGGCGGGAGTATTATCGGGGAGCTGTTTTTT. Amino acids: CASKKGGGSIIGELFF.

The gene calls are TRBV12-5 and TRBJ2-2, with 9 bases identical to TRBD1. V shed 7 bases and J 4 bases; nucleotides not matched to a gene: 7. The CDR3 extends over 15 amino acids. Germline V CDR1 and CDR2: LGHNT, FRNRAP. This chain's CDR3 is CASALGQGSTGELFF. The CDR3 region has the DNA TGTGCTAGTGCTCTGGGACAGGGAAGCACCGGGGAGCTGTTTTTT.

The CDR3 DNA reads as TGCAGCGTTGATGCCCCAGGGGCGACCTACGAGCAGTACTTC. Amino acid sequence: CSVDAPGATYEQYF. The chain employs TRBV29-1 and TRBJ2-7, with D possibly TRBD1 on 6 matching bases. Germline CDR1 is SQVTM and CDR2 is ANQGSEA. CDR3 length: 14 residues. V lost 3 bases to trimming and J lost 2 bases, with 14 bases between them.

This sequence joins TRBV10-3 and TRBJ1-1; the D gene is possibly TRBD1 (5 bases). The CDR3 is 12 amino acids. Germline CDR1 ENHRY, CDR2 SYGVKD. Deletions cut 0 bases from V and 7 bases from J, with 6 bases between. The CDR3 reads CAISESGVEAFF. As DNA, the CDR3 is TGTGCCATCAGTGAGTCAGGGGTTGAAGCTTTCTTT.

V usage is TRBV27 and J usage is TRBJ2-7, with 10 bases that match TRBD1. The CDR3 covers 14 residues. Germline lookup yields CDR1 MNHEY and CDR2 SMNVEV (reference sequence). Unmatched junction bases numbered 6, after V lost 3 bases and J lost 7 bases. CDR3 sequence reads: CASSFGTGAQEQYF. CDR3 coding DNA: TGTGCCAGCAGTTTCGGGACAGGGGCCCAGGAGCAGTACTTC.

The CDR3 loop is CASSSRDRGISYEQYF. CDR3 bases: TGTGCCAGCAGCAGTCGGGACAGGGGGATCTCCTACGAGCAGTACTTC. The chain uses TRBV11-2 and TRBJ2-7; TRBD1 agrees at 11 bases. This CDR3 has 16 residues. V lost 5 bases to trimming and J lost 0 bases; unmatched junction nucleotides: 6. Germline CDR1 is SGHAT and CDR2 is FQNNGV.

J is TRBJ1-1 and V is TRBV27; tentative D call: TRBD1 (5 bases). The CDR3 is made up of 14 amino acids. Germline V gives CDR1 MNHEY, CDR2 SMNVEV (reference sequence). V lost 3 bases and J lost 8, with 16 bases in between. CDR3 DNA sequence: TGTGCCAGCAGTTTGTCTCGGGGGGGAATGGAAGCTTTCTTT. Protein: CASSLSRGGMEAFF.

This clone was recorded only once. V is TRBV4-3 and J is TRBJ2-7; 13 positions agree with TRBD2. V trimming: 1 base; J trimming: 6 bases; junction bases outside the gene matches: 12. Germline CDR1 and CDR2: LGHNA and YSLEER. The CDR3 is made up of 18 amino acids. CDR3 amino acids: CASSQVAPVGLAGVEQYF. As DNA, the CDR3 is TGCGCCAGCAGCCAAGTGGCCCCGGTTGGACTAGCGGGAGTCGAGCAGTACTTC.

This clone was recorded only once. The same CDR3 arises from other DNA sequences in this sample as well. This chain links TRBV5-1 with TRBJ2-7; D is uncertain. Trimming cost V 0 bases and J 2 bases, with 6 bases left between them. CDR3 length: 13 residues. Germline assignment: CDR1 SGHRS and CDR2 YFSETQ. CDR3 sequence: CASSLASTYEQYF. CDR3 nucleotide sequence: TGCGCCAGCAGCTTGGCATCAACCTACGAGCAGTACTTC.

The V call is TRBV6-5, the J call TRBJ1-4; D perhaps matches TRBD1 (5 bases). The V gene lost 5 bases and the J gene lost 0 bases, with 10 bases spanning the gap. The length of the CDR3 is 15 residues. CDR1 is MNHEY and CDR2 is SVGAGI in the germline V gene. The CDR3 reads CASSKDISTNEKLFF. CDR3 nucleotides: TGTGCCAGCAGTAAGGACATCTCAACTAATGAAAAACTGTTTTTT.

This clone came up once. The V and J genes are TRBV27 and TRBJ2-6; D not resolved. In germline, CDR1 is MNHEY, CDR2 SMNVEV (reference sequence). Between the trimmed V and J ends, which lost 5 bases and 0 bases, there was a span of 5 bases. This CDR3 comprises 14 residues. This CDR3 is CASSAFSGANVLTF. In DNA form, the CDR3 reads TGTGCCAGCAGTGCCTTCTCTGGGGCCAACGTCCTGACTTTC.

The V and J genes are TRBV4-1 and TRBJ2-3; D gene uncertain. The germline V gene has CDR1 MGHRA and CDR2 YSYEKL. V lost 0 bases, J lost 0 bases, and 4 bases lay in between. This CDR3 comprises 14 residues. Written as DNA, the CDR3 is TGCGCCAGCAGCCAAGAACTAAGCACAGATACGCAGTATTTT. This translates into CASSQELSTDTQYF.

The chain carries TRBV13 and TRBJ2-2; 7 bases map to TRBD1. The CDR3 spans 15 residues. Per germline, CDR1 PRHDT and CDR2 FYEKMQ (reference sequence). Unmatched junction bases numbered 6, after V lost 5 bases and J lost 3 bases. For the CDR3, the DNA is TGTGCCAGCAGCCCCCGACAGGGATACACCGGGGAGCTGTTTTTT. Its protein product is CASSPRQGYTGELFF.

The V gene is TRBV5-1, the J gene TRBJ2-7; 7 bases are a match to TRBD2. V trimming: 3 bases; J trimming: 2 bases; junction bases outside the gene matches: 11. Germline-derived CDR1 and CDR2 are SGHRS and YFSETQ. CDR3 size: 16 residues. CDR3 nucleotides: TGCGCCAGCAGCTACAGGATGGCTAGCGGCCCCTACGAGCAGTACTTC. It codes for CASSYRMASGPYEQYF.